Listed below are T cell receptor beta chains from one sample, sequenced in a study of blood T cell repertoires in COVID-19. TCRdb keeps only in-frame clones here, not all; method: immunoSEQ multiplex PCR. The table has a few hundred thousand clones, approximately 78% seen once. Material for sequencing was PBMCs or T cells enriched from blood (not recorded which). The receptors shown here come from a man in his forties who had recovered from COVID-19. CDR3s leave out the opening cysteine and the closing phenylalanine or tryptophan. The order of the fields is CDR3 protein, J gene, V gene.

ASSRTSGSNQPQH | TRBJ1-5 | TRBV6-5
ASSPQVGTVYEQY | TRBJ2-7 | TRBV7-2
ASREPATAYGYT | TRBJ1-2 | TRBV5-1
ASSKYRAYTIY | TRBJ1-3 | TRBV18
ASSVTGNTEAF | TRBJ1-1 | TRBV9
ASSRGQGFNYGYT | TRBJ1-2 | TRBV4-1
ASSVLGTDTQY | TRBJ2-3 | TRBV27
AWSLKGGRGYT | TRBJ1-2 | TRBV30
ATRLRTGSSLGNTEAF | TRBJ1-1 | TRBV10-3
ASSLDRGNTGELF | TRBJ2-2 | TRBV5-1